Below, 20 T cell receptor beta chains from the same sample are listed, as sequenced in a study of vaccination and CD4 T cells after COVID-19. These receptors' antigens are unknown. Treatment: roughly 10-day PBMC culture with coronavirus spike peptide pools or control peptides (ViraFEST assay). The Oncomine TCR Beta short-read assay was applied to DNA of cultured CD4+ T cells. TCRdb ran MiXCR on the PCR reads and lists one entry per CDR3 protein. The sample records about 20,000 distinct CDR3 sequences, under 50% being singletons. The sample here was CD4+ T cells from blood, cultured in vitro, taken after SARS-CoV-2 vaccination. These receptors originate from a human donor who had recovered from COVID-19.

V usage is TRBV2 and J usage is TRBJ2-7; TRBD1 matches 10 bases. This CDR3 region has 15 residues. The ends lost 5 bases at V and 4 bases at J; junction bases unmatched: 8. Per germline, CDR1 SNHLY and CDR2 FYNNEI. CDR3 coding DNA: TGTGCCAGCAGTTCCGGGACAGGGGCAGGGTACGAGCAGTACTTC. It encodes CASSSGTGAGYEQYF.

This clonotype has just a few counts. The chain links TRBV6-5 to TRBJ2-7, with D perhaps given as TRBD1 or TRBD2 (5 bases each). The CDR3 has 15 amino acids. Germline CDR1 reads MNHEY; CDR2 reads SVGAGI. Trimming took 0 bases from V and 2 from J, leaving 11 bases between them. In nucleotides, the CDR3 is TGTGCCAGCAGTTACTCGGGTAGGGACCCCTACGAGCAGTACTTC. Protein sequence: CASSYSGRDPYEQYF.

The chain carries TRBV24-1 and TRBJ2-2; 9 bases align to TRBD2. Germline values: CDR1 KGHDR, CDR2 SFDVKD. V lost 3 bases, J lost 4 bases, and 5 bases stayed unmatched. This CDR3 is built from 16 residues. In nucleotides, the CDR3 is TGTGCCACCAGTGATAAGACTAGCGGAGGCACCGGGGAGCTGTTTTTT. Its translation: CATSDKTSGGTGELFF.

The chain combines TRBV4-3 with TRBJ2-3; D may be TRBD2 (5 bases). Trimming took 0 bases from V and 1 from J, leaving 5 bases between them. CDR1 is LGHNA, CDR2 YSLEER, per germline. The CDR3 has 14 amino acids. The CDR3 sequence: CASSQDSGTDTQYF. CDR3 in DNA: TGCGCCAGCAGCCAAGATAGCGGCACAGATACGCAGTATTTT.

This clonotype was observed a handful of times. The V gene is TRBV4-3, the J gene TRBJ1-2; possible D gene TRBD1, 6 bases. Trimming stripped 1 base from V and 8 bases from J, with 17 bases between. The germline V gene encodes CDR1 LGHNA and CDR2 YSLEER. The CDR3 covers 15 residues. The CDR3 loop is CASSQGGPGHWGYTF. The CDR3 DNA sequence: TGCGCCAGCAGCCAAGGAGGGCCGGGACATTGGGGCTACACCTTC.

This clonotype turned up a few times. The genes are TRBV7-6 and TRBJ2-5, with 9 bases lining up with TRBD2. V dropped 5 bases and J dropped 2; count of bases not matched to a gene: 3. The CDR3 is made up of 14 amino acids. Germline V gene data show CDR1 as SGHVS and CDR2 as FNYEAQ. CDR3 nucleotide sequence: TGTGCCAGCAGCCATAGCGGGGGACAAGAGACCCAGTACTTC. Protein: CASSHSGGQETQYF.

By share, this clonotype ranks as medium-sized. The CDR3 reads CASSPPPDTQYF. The CDR3 DNA is TGTGCCAGCAGCCCGCCACCAGATACGCAGTATTTT. The chain employs TRBV7-2 and TRBJ2-3; D remains unclear. Trimming took off 5 bases at V and 4 bases at J, with 7 bases between the two ends. Germline loops: CDR1 SGHTA, CDR2 FQGNSA. This CDR3 has 12 amino acids.

This chain uses TRBV19 with TRBJ2-2; 8 bases agree with TRBD2. J lost 6 bases, V lost 5 bases, and 8 bases had no gene match. Germline lookup yields CDR1 LNHDA and CDR2 SQIVND (reference sequence). The CDR3 sequence is 15 residues long. CDR3 amino acids: CASSAGGFPSGELFF. CDR3 DNA: TGTGCCAGTAGTGCGGGGGGCTTCCCCTCCGGGGAGCTGTTTTTT.

This sequence joins TRBV7-3 and TRBJ2-7; D is undetermined. The length of the CDR3 is 14 residues. V lost 5 bases and J 2 bases, leaving 13 bases between the germline ends. Germline assignment: CDR1 SGHTA and CDR2 FQGTGA. CDR3 protein: CASSPSAGTYEQYF. CDR3 DNA: TGTGCCAGCAGCCCCTCCGCAGGCACCTACGAGCAGTACTTC.

This clonotype was seen a handful of times. The rearrangement uses TRBV6-1 and TRBJ1-6; the match to TRBD1 covers 7 bases. CDR1 is MNHNS, CDR2 SASEGT, per germline. V dropped 6 bases and J dropped 11; count of bases not matched to a gene: 10. The length of the CDR3 is 14 residues. The DNA of the CDR3 is TGTGCCAGCAGAGGACAGGCCGCGGGAGCACCCCTCCACTTT. Protein sequence: CASRGQAAGAPLHF.

V is TRBV28 and J is TRBJ1-2, with D unclear. V dropped 4 bases and J dropped 9 bases, with 18 bases sitting between them. Per the germline V gene, CDR1 is MDHEN and CDR2 is SYDVKM. The CDR3 sequence is 14 residues long. The DNA for the CDR3 is TGTGCCAGCAGTTCGACGGCGGGTCAAGAGAGCTACACCTTC. The encoded protein is CASSSTAGQESYTF.

This clonotype came up once. One end of the junction fails to match germline, which may point to a read error. V and J are TRBV5-1 and TRBJ1-2; TRBD1 matches 7 bases. Germline CDR1 and CDR2: SGHRS and YFSETQ. The CDR3 has 12 amino acids. The CDR3 sequence is CASSLDRGLEAF. The CDR3 DNA reads TGCGCCAGCAGCTTGGATAGGGGGCTCGAGGCCTTC.

The gene calls are TRBV7-8 and TRBJ1-2, with D perhaps TRBD1 (6 bases). CDR3 length equals 14 residues. Germline V lookup: CDR1 SGHVS, CDR2 FQNEAQ. V lost 2 bases and J lost 4, with 11 bases in between. The CDR3 loop reads CASSLLGAPYGYTF. In nucleotides, the CDR3 is TGTGCCAGCAGCTTACTGGGGGCCCCCTATGGCTACACCTTC.

The gene calls are TRBV11-2 and TRBJ1-2, with D possibly being TRBD1 (5 bases). Germline V gives CDR1 SGHAT, CDR2 FQNNGV. Trimming took 7 bases from V and 2 from J, leaving 14 bases between them. This CDR3 comprises 14 residues. The CDR3 loop reads CASTPAGGNYGYTF. The CDR3 bases are TGTGCCAGCACCCCGGCCGGGGGGAACTATGGCTACACCTTC.

This chain connects TRBV15 to TRBJ1-3; TRBD1 aligns across 7 bases. Trimming at V came to 1 base and at J to 0 bases, leaving 0 bases not matched to a gene. CDR1 is LNHNV and CDR2 is YYDKDF in the germline V gene (reference sequence). The CDR3 sequence is 15 residues long. CDR3 loop: CATSRGQGSGNTIYF. DNA of the CDR3: TGTGCCACCAGCAGAGGACAGGGCTCTGGAAACACCATATATTTT.

J is TRBJ1-3 and V is TRBV20-1; D remains unclear. Germline V gene lookup returns CDR1 DFQATT and CDR2 SNEGSKA (reference sequence). V shed 0 bases and J shed 3 bases, with 3 bases lying between them. This CDR3 is 12 amino acids long. The CDR3 coding sequence is TGCAGTGCTAGAGATGATGGAAACACCATATATTTT. Amino acid sequence: CSARDDGNTIYF.

The table lists this clonotype with a few counts. The rearrangement links TRBV28 to TRBJ1-6; D ambiguous. The germline V gene has CDR1 MDHEN and CDR2 SYDVKM. Trimming stripped 5 bases from V and 7 bases from J, with 12 bases between. CDR3 size: 14 residues. The CDR3, as DNA: TGTGCCAGCAGTCCGGGCCTAGCGAATTCACCCCTCCACTTT. Translating it yields CASSPGLANSPLHF.

The chain recombines TRBV27 with TRBJ1-2; D call uncertain. Germline loops: CDR1 MNHEY, CDR2 SMNVEV (reference sequence). CDR3 length: 16 amino acids. The V gene lost 2 bases and the J gene lost 5 bases, with 18 bases spanning the gap. CDR3 in DNA: TGTGCCAGCAGTTTACGGGCCACCGACTTAATATATGGCTACACCTTC. Protein: CASSLRATDLIYGYTF.

This clonotype was seen only a few times. This chain joins TRBV30 and TRBJ2-5; 8 nucleotides match TRBD1. Germline lookup yields CDR1 GTSNPN and CDR2 SVGIG (reference sequence). CDR3 length: 13 amino acids. Trimming at V came to 3 bases and at J to 2 bases, leaving 2 bases not matched to a gene. CDR3 sequence (DNA): TGTGCCTGGAGCACAGGGGGGCAAGAGACCCAGTACTTC. Encoded protein: CAWSTGGQETQYF. Full variable domain (missing parts from reference TRBV30 and TRBJ2-5): SQTIHQWPATLVQPVGSPLSLECTVEGTSNPNLYWYRQAAGRGLQLLFYSVGIGQISSEVPQNLSASRPQDRQFILSSKKLLLSDSGFYLCAWSTGGQETQYFGPGTRLLVL.

This clonotype has just a few counts. The rearrangement uses TRBV19 and TRBJ2-3; D ambiguous. The CDR3 runs to 12 residues. CDR1 is LNHDA and CDR2 is SQIVND in the germline V gene (reference sequence). The ends were cut back, 3 bases at V and 4 bases at J, with 5 bases in the middle. This chain's CDR3 is CASSMFSDTQYF. The CDR3 region has the DNA TGTGCCAGTAGTATGTTTTCAGATACGCAGTATTTT. The full variable domain, rest sourced from reference TRBV19 and TRBJ2-3, is DGGITQSPKYLFRKEGQNVTLSCEQNLNHDAMYWYRQDPGQGLRLIYYSQIVNDFQKGDIAEGYSVSREKKESFPLTVTSAQKNPTAFYLCASSMFSDTQYFGPGTRLTVL.